This T cell receptor (beta chain) was documented in a study of early T cells in non-severe SARS-CoV-2 infection. Notes on the study in general: Private and CD4 specificities were missed by VDJdb matching, which favored anti-spike CD8 responses.

Trimming took 1 base from V and 10 from J, leaving 14 bases between them. The CDR3 sequence is 14 residues long. Using its own MiXCR run on the 5' RACE reads, TCRdb lists one record per CDR3 protein. The data contain tens of thousands of distinct CDR3 sequences, over 10% of them singletons. Remarks on this clonotype: Its matching antigen is unknown.

The genes are TRBV12-3 or TRBV12-4 and TRBJ2-4; no clear D gene. Sequences were obtained from whole blood. The clonotype was recovered from an adult who was a healthcare worker with PCR-confirmed SARS-CoV-2 infection or an uninfected control (not recorded which). CDR3 sequence (DNA): TGTGCCAGCAGTTTAGGCACCCCCGGTGGGATTCAGTACTTC. Translating gives CASSLGTPGGIQYF.